This T cell receptor (beta chain) comes out of a study of T cells in Graves' hyperthyroidism and ophthalmopathy. Details on this clonotype: Lacking the conserved final phenylalanine or tryptophan, this CDR3 likely reflects a read error.

Germline CDR1 is SGHAT and CDR2 is FQDESV (reference sequence). The CDR3 is 13 residues long. V was trimmed by 1 base and J by 1 base, leaving 5 bases between them. The investigators amplified TCR beta CDR3 regions from RNA transcripts. HTBI primers were employed in a first-round RT-PCR of the TCR CDR3. MiXCR, applied by TCRdb to the multiplex PCR reads, yields one record per CDR3 protein. The data contain fewer than 550,000 distinct CDR3 sequences, around 14% of them singletons. The sequence came from a woman aged 18-29 years with Graves' hyperthyroidism. The J gene is TRBJ2-7, the V gene TRBV11-1; D is unresolved. The sample was blood. The CDR3 sequence is CASSLEGSYEQYL. In DNA, the CDR3 is TGTGCCAGCAGCTTAGAGGGATCCTACGAGCAGTACCTC.